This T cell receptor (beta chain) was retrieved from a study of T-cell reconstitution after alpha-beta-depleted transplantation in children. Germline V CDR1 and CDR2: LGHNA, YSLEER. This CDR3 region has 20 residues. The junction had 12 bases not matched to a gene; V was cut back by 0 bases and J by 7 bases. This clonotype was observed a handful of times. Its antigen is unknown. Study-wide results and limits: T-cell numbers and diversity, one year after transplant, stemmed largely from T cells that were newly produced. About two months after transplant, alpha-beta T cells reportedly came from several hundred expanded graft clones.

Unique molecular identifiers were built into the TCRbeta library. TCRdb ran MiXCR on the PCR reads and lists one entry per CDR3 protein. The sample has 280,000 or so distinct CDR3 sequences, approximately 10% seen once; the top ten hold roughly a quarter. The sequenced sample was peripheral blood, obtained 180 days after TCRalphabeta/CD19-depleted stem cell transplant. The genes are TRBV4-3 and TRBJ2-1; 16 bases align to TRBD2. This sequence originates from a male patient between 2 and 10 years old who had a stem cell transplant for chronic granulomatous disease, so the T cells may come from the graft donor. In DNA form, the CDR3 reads TGCGCCAGCAGCCAAGATGAGGGACTAGCGGGGGGGGTGCCTTGGAATGAGCAGTTCTTC. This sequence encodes CASSQDEGLAGGVPWNEQFF.